This TCR beta chain is drawn from a study of early T cells in non-severe SARS-CoV-2 infection. MiXCR, run by TCRdb on the 5' RACE reads, gives a single entry per CDR3 protein. The profile shows tens of thousands of distinct CDR3 sequences, around 6.6% of them singletons. CDR3 length: 14 amino acids. This clonotype was seen at least ten times. The TCR originated in an adult who was a healthcare worker with PCR-confirmed SARS-CoV-2 infection or an uninfected control (not recorded which). The sequences come from whole blood, collected at baseline. The V and J genes are TRBV21-1 and TRBJ2-2; TRBD1, the table's D call, lacks a check against the DNA. TRBV21-1 is annotated as a pseudogene. The CDR3 DNA reads as TGTGCCAGCAGGGGACAGGGTGACACCGGGGAGCTGTTTTTT. It translates to CASRGQGDTGELFF.